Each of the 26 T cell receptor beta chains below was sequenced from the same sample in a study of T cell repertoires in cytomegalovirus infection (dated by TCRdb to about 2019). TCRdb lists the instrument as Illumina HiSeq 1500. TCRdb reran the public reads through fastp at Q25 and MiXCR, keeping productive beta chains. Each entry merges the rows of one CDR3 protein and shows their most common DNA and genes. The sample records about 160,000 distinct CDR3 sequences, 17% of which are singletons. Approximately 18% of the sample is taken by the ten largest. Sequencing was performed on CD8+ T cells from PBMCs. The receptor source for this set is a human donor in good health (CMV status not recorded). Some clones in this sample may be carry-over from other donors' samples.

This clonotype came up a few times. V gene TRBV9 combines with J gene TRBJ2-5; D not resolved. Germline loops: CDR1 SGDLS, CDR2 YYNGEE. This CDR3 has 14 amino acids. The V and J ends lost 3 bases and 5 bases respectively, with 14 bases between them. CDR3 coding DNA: TGTGCCAGCAGCGCCCGGGCTTTTCAGGAGACCCAGTACTTC. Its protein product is CASSARAFQETQYF.

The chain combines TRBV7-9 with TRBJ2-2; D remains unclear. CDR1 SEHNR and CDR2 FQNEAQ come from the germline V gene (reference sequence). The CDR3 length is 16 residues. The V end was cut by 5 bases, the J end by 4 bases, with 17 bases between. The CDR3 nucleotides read TGTGCCAGCAGCGCGCCTGAGCCCAGGATCACCGGGGAGCTGTTTTTT. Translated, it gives CASSAPEPRITGELFF. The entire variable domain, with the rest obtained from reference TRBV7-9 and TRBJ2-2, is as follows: DTGVSQNPRHKITKRGQNVTFRCDPISEHNRLYWYRQTLGQGPEFLTYFQNEAQLEKSRLLSDRFSAERPKGSFSTLEIQRTEQGDSAMYLCASSAPEPRITGELFFGEGSRLTVL.

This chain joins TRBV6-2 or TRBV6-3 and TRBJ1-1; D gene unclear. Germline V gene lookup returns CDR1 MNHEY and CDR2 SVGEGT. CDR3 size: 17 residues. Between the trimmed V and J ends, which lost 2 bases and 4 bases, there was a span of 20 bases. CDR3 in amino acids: CASSYAQLGDVGTEAFF. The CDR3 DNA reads TGTGCCAGCAGTTACGCGCAGTTAGGTGACGTGGGCACTGAAGCTTTCTTT.

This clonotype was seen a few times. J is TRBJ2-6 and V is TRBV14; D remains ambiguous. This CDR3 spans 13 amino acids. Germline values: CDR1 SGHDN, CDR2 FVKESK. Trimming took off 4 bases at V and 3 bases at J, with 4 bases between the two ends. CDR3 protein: CASSLIGANVLTF. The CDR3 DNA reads TGTGCCAGCAGCCTAATTGGGGCCAACGTCCTGACTTTC.

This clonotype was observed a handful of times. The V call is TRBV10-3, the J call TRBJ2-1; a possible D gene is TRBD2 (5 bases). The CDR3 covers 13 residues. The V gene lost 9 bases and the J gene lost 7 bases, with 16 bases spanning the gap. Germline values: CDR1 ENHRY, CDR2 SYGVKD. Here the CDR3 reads CAIMSGISNEQFF. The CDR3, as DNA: TGTGCCATAATGAGCGGAATCTCAAATGAGCAGTTCTTC.

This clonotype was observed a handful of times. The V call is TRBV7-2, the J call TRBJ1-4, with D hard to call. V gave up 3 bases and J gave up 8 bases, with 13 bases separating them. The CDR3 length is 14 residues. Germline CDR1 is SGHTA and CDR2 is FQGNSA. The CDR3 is CASSLDVEREKLFF. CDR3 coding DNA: TGTGCCAGCAGCTTGGACGTGGAAAGGGAAAAACTGTTTTTT. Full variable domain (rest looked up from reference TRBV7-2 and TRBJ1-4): GAGVSQSPSNKVTEKGKDVELRCDPISGHTALYWYRQSLGQGLEFLIYFQGNSAPDKSGLPSDRFSAERTGGSVSTLTIQRTQQEDSAVYLCASSLDVEREKLFFGSGTQLSVL.

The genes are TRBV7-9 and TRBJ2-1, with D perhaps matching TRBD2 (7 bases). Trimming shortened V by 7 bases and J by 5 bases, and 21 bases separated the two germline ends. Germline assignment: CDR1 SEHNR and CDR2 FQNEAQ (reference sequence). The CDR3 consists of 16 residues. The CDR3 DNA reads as TGTGCCAGCACTCCGACGGTCGCGGGGGCCAACAATGAGCAGTTCTTC. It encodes CASTPTVAGANNEQFF. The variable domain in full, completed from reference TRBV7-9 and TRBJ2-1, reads DTGVSQNPRHKITKRGQNVTFRCDPISEHNRLYWYRQTLGQGPEFLTYFQNEAQLEKSRLLSDRFSAERPKGSFSTLEIQRTEQGDSAMYLCASTPTVAGANNEQFFGPGTRLTVL.

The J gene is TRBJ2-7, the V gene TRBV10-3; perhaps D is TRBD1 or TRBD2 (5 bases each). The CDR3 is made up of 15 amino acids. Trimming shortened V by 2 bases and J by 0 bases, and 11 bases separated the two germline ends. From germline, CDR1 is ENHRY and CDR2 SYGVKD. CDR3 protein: CAISERDGSSYEQYF. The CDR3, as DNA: TGTGCCATCAGTGAGAGGGACGGTAGCTCCTACGAGCAGTACTTC.

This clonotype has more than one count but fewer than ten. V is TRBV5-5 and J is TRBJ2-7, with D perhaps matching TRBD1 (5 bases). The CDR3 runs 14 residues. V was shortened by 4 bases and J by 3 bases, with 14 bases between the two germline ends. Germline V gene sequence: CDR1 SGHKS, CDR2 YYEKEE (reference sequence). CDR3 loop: CASSPGRVGYEQYF. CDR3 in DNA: TGTGCCAGCAGCCCCGGCAGGGTGGGCTACGAGCAGTACTTC.

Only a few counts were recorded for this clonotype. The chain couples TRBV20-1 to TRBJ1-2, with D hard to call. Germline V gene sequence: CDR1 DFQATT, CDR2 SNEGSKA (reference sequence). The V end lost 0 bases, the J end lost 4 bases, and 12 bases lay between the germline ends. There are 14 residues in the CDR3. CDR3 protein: CSARDLTGIYGYTF. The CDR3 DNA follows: TGCAGTGCTAGAGATCTCACTGGGATCTATGGCTACACCTTC.

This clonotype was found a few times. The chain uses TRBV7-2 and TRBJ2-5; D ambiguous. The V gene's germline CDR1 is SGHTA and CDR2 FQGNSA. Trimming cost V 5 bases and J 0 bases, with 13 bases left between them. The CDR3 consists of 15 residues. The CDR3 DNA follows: TGTGCCAGCAGCACCCACAGAGCGTACCAAGAGACCCAGTACTTC. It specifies CASSTHRAYQETQYF.

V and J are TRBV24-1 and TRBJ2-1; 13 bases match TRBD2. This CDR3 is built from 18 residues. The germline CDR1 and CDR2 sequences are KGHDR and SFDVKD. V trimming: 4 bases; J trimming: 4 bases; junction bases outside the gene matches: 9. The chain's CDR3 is CATSDDRTSGRVYNEQFF. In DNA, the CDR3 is TGTGCCACCAGTGACGATAGGACTAGCGGGAGAGTATACAATGAGCAGTTCTTC.

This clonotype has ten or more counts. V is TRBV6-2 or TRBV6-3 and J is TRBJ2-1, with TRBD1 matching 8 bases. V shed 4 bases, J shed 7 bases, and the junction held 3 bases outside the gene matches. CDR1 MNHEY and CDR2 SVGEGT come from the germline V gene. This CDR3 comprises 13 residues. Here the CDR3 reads CASSSRGPNEQFF. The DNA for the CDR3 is TGTGCCAGCAGTTCCAGGGGGCCAAATGAGCAGTTCTTC.

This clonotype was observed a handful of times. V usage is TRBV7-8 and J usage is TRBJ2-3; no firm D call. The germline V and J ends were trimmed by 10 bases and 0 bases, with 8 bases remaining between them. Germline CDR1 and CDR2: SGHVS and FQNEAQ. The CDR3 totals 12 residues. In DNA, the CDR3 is TGTGCCACAATGACTAGCACAGATACGCAGTATTTT. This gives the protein CATMTSTDTQYF.

CDR3 residues: CASSATGAVNEQFF. The CDR3 nucleotides read TGTGCCAGCAGCGCGACAGGGGCGGTCAATGAGCAGTTCTTC. The chain has TRBV11-2 and TRBJ2-1; 8 nucleotides match TRBD1. V trimming: 5 bases; J trimming: 6 bases; junction bases outside the gene matches: 6. The CDR3 consists of 14 residues. CDR1 and CDR2 from the germline V gene are SGHAT and FQNNGV.

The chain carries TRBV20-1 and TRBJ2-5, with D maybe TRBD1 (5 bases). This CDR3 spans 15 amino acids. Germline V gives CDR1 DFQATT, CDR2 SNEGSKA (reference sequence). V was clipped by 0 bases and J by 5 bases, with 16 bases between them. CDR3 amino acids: CSAREGPGLGETQYF. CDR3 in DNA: TGCAGTGCTAGAGAGGGCCCAGGGCTGGGGGAGACCCAGTACTTC.

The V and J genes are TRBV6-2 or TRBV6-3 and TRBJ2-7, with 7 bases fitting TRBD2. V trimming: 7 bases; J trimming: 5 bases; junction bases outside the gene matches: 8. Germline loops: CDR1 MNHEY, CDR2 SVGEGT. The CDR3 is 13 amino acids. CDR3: CASIQGGFDEQYF. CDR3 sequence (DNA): TGTGCCAGCATCCAGGGAGGGTTCGACGAGCAGTACTTC.

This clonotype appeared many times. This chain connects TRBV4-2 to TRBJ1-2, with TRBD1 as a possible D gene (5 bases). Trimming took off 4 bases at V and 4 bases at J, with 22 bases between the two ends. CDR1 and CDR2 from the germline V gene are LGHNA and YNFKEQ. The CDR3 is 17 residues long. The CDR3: CASSPVWTPDVRYGYTF. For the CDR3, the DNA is TGTGCCAGCAGCCCCGTGTGGACACCTGATGTACGCTATGGCTACACCTTC.

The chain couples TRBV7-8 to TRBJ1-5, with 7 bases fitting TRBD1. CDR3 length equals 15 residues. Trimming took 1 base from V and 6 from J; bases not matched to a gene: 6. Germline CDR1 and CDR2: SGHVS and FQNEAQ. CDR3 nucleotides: TGTGCCAGCAGCTTAGATTACAGGGGTGGTCAGCCCCAGCATTTT. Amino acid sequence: CASSLDYRGGQPQHF.

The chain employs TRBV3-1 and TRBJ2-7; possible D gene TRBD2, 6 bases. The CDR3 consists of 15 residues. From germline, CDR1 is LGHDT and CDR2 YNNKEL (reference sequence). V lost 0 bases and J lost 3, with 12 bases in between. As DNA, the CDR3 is TGTGCCAGCAGCCAAGAGGCAGGAGGGATCTACGAGCAGTACTTC. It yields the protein CASSQEAGGIYEQYF.

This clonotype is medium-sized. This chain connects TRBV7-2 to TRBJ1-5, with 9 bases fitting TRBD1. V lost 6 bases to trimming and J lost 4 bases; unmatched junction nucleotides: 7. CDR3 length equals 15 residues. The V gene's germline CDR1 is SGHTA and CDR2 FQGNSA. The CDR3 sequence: CASSRGQGPNQPQHF. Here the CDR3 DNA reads TGTGCCAGCAGTCGGGGACAGGGCCCAAATCAGCCCCAGCATTTT.

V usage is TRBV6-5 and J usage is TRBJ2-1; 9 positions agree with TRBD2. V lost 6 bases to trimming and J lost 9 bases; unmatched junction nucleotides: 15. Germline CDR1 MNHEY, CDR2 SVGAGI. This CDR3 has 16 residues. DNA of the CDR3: TGTGCCAGCAGCTTAGTCGGGACTAGCAGAAGGACTGAGCAGTTCTTC. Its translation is CASSLVGTSRRTEQFF.

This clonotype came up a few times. The CDR3 sequence is CASSLPAAGVWSLLHNEQFF. The CDR3 nucleotides are TGTGCCAGCAGCTTACCCGCAGCGGGAGTTTGGTCCCTTTTGCACAATGAGCAGTTCTTC. This chain joins TRBV7-2 and TRBJ2-1; 8 nucleotides line up with TRBD2. The CDR3 totals 20 residues. Germline V gene sequence: CDR1 SGHTA, CDR2 FQGNSA. V lost 2 bases, J lost 5 bases, and 20 bases stayed unmatched.

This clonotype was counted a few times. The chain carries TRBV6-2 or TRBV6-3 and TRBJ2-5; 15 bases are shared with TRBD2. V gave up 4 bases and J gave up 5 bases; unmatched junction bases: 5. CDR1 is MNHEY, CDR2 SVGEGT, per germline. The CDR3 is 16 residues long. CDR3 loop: CASSSRTSGRGETQYF. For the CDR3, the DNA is TGTGCCAGCAGTTCTCGGACTAGCGGGAGGGGGGAGACCCAGTACTTC.

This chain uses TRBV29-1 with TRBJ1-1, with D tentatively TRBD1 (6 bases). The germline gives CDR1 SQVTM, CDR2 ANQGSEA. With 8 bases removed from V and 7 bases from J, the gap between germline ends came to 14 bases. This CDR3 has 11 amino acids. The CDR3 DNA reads TGCAGCACAGACAGGTTCGGTGAAGCTTTCTTT. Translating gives CSTDRFGEAFF.

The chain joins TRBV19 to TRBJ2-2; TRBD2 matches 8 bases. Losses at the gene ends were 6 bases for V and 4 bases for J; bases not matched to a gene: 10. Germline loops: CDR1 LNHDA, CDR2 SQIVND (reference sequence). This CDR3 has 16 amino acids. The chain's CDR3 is CASSIPISGVTGELFF. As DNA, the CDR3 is TGTGCCAGTAGCATCCCAATTAGCGGGGTCACCGGGGAGCTGTTTTTT.